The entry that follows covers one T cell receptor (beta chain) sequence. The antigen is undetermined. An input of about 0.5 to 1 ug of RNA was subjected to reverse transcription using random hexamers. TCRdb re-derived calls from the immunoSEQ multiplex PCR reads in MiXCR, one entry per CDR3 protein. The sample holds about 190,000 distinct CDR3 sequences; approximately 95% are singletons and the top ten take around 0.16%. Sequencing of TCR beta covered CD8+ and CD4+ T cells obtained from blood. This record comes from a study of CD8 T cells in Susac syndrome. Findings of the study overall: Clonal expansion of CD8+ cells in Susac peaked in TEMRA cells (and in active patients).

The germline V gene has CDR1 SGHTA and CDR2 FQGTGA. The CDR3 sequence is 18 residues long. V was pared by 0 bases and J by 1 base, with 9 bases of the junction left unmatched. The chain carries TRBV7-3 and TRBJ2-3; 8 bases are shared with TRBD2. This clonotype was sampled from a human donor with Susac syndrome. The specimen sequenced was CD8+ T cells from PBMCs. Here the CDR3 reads CASSLTLRGSGGTDTQYF. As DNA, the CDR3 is TGTGCCAGCAGCTTAACTCTGCGGGGTAGCGGGGGCACAGATACGCAGTATTTT.